This T cell receptor (beta chain) was sequenced in a study of shared clonotypes between healthy human individuals. For unsorted PBMC, approximately 290 ng DNA per replicate equaled approximately 30,000 T cell genomes. How the authors handled the data: ImmunoSEQ supplied junction-only sequences lacking quality scores, so filtering was different. The method was immunoSEQ multiplex PCR; TCRdb's version includes in-frame clones alone and lacks a portion of them. V and J calls plus clone size are reproduced from that table; the DNA served to infer D and trimming. The sample has around 530,000 clones, around 76% seen once. Note on this clone: What it binds is not known.

Study-wide results and limits: Sampling included only blood; tissue repertoires likely differ.

V was shortened by 6 bases and J by 0 bases, with 5 bases between the two germline ends. The CDR3 spans 12 residues. Germline V gene sequence: CDR1 MNHEY, CDR2 SVGAGI. Extraction of genomic DNA in unsorted samples used roughly 94 million PBMCs. The sample comprised PBMCs. This rearrangement joins TRBV6-5 to TRBJ2-5; D is uncertain. The receptor was isolated from a woman in her thirties or forties in good health. Some clones in this sample may be carry-over from other donors' samples. The CDR3 nucleotides are TGTGCCAGCAGAGACAACCAAGAGACCCAGTACTTC. This encodes CASRDNQETQYF.